This TCR beta chain was captured in a study of T cells in Graves' hyperthyroidism and ophthalmopathy. Regions amplified from RNA transcripts were the TCR beta CDR3 regions. HTBI primers were the set used in a first-round RT-PCR of the TCR CDR3. TCRdb fed the multiplex PCR reads into MiXCR, producing one record per CDR3 protein. The repertoire includes roughly 110,000 distinct CDR3 sequences, around a sixth of them detected once, and 35% to 50% sits in the top ten. Each diagnosis drew on symptoms, thyroxine, TRAb, thyroid ultrasound and orbital computed tomography findings. Many counts were recorded for this clonotype. The CDR3 consists of 14 residues. Deletions cut 1 base from V and 5 bases from J, with 14 bases between. CDR1 is GTSNPN and CDR2 is SVGIG in the germline V gene (reference sequence).

The TCR was taken from a woman in her 50s with Graves' hyperthyroidism. The gene calls are TRBV30 and TRBJ2-5; no firm D call. Sequencing was performed on blood. The CDR3 nucleotides read TGTGCCTGGAGTGGAGGCGGAACCCGGGAGACCCAGTACTTC. Its translation is CAWSGGGTRETQYF.